This T cell receptor beta chain emerged from a study of human T cells and chemical hapten exposure (dated by TCRdb to the early 2020s). About the investigation overall: For sensitization, 2% DPC in acetone was applied to a 2 cm by 2 cm area of upper inner arm skin. Throughout the approximately 23-week study period, patients were also given weekly therapeutic DPC doses on the scalp. Patch testing was performed on the upper back with Finn chambers containing 0.01% DPC, and the patch tests were scored after 6 days according to International Contact Dermatitis Research Group standards. The patient cohort, mostly female, included alopecia areata with under or over 50% scalp involvement, alopecia totalis and alopecia universalis. The libraries were sequenced as a pool, and the TCR yield per sample differed mostly because of small variations in library volumes within the pool. The study tracked peripheral blood TCR repertoire changes in vivo during primary and secondary sensitization to the hapten diphenylcyclopropenone (DPC) in alopecia patients. Blood samples were taken from patients before sensitization (week 0) and then at 2, 6 and about 24 weeks after DPC sensitization. Blood for TCR sequencing was provided by twenty-nine alopecia patients at one to four time points (pre-sensitization, 2, 6 and 24 weeks). Results and caveats for the whole study, not just this receptor: No change with DPC sensitization was found in the number of TCRs above 1 in 1000 frequency, and no evidence of global repertoire structure alterations was found. Patch test score was positively correlated with the number of PT1 expanded TCRs, with significance at thresholds 8, 16 and 32 but not at 4. Compared with pre-sensitization or healthy control sets, expanded TCRs formed significantly more large CDR3 similarity clusters, which is consistent with antigen-driven responses. Repeated subsampling changed both the strength of the expansion versus patch-test correlation and the threshold at which the correlation became significant. Because every patient had alopecia, a presumed autoimmune disease, the patients' immune response might differ from that of healthy individuals.

Including cysteine and phenylalanine, the CDR3 has 14 amino acids. Of the read, only the CDR3 DNA is kept; its 42 bases are in frame from base 1. V is shortened by 3 bases, J by 0 bases, and the region joining them spans 6 bases. CDR1 and CDR2, per the germline V gene, are SNHLY and FYNNEI. Concerning this clonotype: Its antigen is not yet known. Base qualities are not recorded, but no much larger clone differs from it by a single base.

Library preparation employed RACE. The run used a NextSeq 500. Library preparation attached unique molecular identifiers to individual cDNA molecules for quantitative, reproducible TCR counting. Both TCR alpha and TCR beta chains were sequenced from each blood RNA sample. In the source study's methods: Samples had a median of roughly 91,000 TCRs, with a range from roughly 20,000 to 690,600. V, J and CDR3 annotation of the TCR reads was carried out using the Decombinator software suite. For the PS versus PT1 abundance plots, all samples were subsampled to the same number of TCRs (28,000). TCRs were defined as expanded if absent before sensitization and observed at least eight times at the 2-week time point. The public sequencing data were trimmed at Q25 with fastp and processed into clonotypes with MiXCR by TCRdb, which kept only in-frame beta chains. Rows are combined by CDR3 protein, so each entry shows the most common genes and DNA. These V and J calls are TCRdb output, not the study's own analysis. The sample table contains around 76,000 distinct CDR3 sequences; only one count was recorded for 10% to 15% of them. The ten largest clones represent 3% to 4% of the sample.

This sample's time point label indicates: patch test 1, 2 weeks after DPC sensitization. What the treatment or condition label conveys for this sample: therapeutic diphenylcyclopropenone sensitization with weekly scalp DPC. At each patch-test visit, blood was drawn before the patch test was applied. Patients were considered eligible if aged 18 to 70, diagnosed with alopecia and deemed suitable for DPC therapy, and patients were excluded if pregnant. Unfractionated whole blood was collected in Tempus Blood RNA tubes, and total RNA was extracted from that blood. This chain is built from TRBV2 and TRBJ2-1; TRBD1 might be the D gene, on 5 matching bases. Sample: whole blood, taken in connection with sensitization to the hapten diphenylcyclopropenone (DPC). The source of this sequence is a woman aged 55 to 70 with alopecia areata. Some clones in this sample may be carry-over from other donors' samples. The sequenced DNA is TGTGCCAGCAGTGAGGACAACTCCTACAATGAGCAGTTCTTC. It translates as CASSEDNSYNEQFF.